This TCR beta chain was documented in a study of T cell responses to AZD1222 COVID-19 vaccine. This clone was detected a few times. Its antigen remains unknown. Sequencing used immunoSEQ multiplex PCR; TCRdb keeps in-frame clones, though not all of them. Here the sample spans 95,000 to 100,000 clones, about 81% being singletons. Notes on the study in general: Clonal diversity may have been underestimated in mostly white British donors.

This sample comprised peripheral blood, obtained 28 days after the second AZD1222 dose. This receptor was obtained from an adult who received the AZD1222 COVID-19 vaccine.

CDR3 protein: CASSLGGTSRSPGNTIYF. The CDR3 DNA is TGTGCCAGCAGCTTGGGGGGGACCAGCCGAAGTCCTGGAAACACCATATATTTT. The chain uses TRBV5-4 and TRBJ1-3; a weak D match, TRBD1 (5 bases). This CDR3 is built from 18 residues. The ends were cut back, 0 bases at V and 2 bases at J, with 18 bases in the middle. CDR1 and CDR2 (germline): SGHNT, YYREEE (reference sequence).